This T cell receptor beta chain was captured by sequencing in a study of cytomegalovirus exposure and HLA in healthy donors. Looked up from germline, CDR1 is SGDLS and CDR2 is YYNGEE. This CDR3 region has 16 residues. V shed 3 bases and J 1 base; nucleotides not matched to a gene: 4. This clone is a singleton in its sample. TCRdb's copy holds only in-frame clones and misses some; the assay was immunoSEQ multiplex PCR. This table has some 150,000 clones, just over 85% appearing once. Sequences were obtained from PBMCs. The chain uses TRBV9 and TRBJ1-1, with 12 bases fitting TRBD1. This TCR derives from a woman aged 18-30 years in good health and CMV-seropositive. Here the CDR3 DNA reads TGTGCCAGCAGCGGATGGGACAGGGGGCCGAACACTGAAGCTTTCTTT. This translates into CASSGWDRGPNTEAFF. Supplemented by reference TRBV9 and TRBJ1-1, the full variable domain reads DSGVTQTPKHLITATGQRVTLRCSPRSGDLSVYWYQQSLDQGLQFLIQYYNGEERAKGNILERFSAQQFPDLHSELNLSSLELGDSALYFCASSGWDRGPNTEAFFGQGTRLTVV.